The 14 T cell receptor beta chains reported below all come from one sample, sequenced in a study of blood T cell repertoires in COVID-19. Assay used: immunoSEQ multiplex PCR; TCRdb lists only in-frame clones, some missing. The sample yields approximately 270,000 clones, approximately 85% seen once. Sample: peripheral blood. These receptor sequences come from a human donor with COVID-19, enrolled during active disease. The donor label of this sample is uncertain.

V is TRBV5-4 and J is TRBJ1-2, with D possibly matching TRBD1 (6 bases). V lost 0 bases and J lost 8, with 14 bases in between. The germline gives CDR1 SGHNT, CDR2 YYREEE (reference sequence). The CDR3 spans 14 residues. CDR3 nucleotides: TGTGCCAGCAGCTTGGTTCGGGGGGCGTCAGGCTACACCTTC. It encodes CASSLVRGASGYTF.

The rearrangement uses TRBV10-3 and TRBJ1-6; the D is unclear. Trimming stripped 4 bases from V and 7 bases from J, with 8 bases between. The V gene's germline CDR1 is ENHRY and CDR2 SYGVKD. The CDR3 is 13 amino acids. CDR3 residues: CAISGQANSPLHF. The CDR3 nucleotides read TGTGCCATCAGTGGCCAGGCGAATTCACCCCTCCACTTT.

The chain recombines TRBV12-3 or TRBV12-4 with TRBJ1-2; no clear D. The CDR3 runs to 13 residues. V lost 8 bases and J 3 bases, leaving 13 bases between the germline ends. CDR3 amino acids: CASGIVNHYGYTF. The CDR3 DNA sequence: TGTGCCAGCGGTATAGTCAATCACTATGGCTACACCTTC.

The rearrangement joins TRBV11-1 to TRBJ2-7; the match to TRBD1 covers 10 bases. With V trimmed by 5 bases and J by 1 base, 5 bases remained unmatched. Germline V gives CDR1 SGHAT, CDR2 FQDESV (reference sequence). The CDR3 runs 15 residues. CDR3 nucleotide sequence: TGTGCCAGCAGCGGGCCGGGACAGGGGTCCTACGAGCAGTACTTC. Amino acid sequence: CASSGPGQGSYEQYF. The entire variable domain, with the rest obtained from reference TRBV11-1 and TRBJ2-7, is as follows: EAEVAQSPRYKITEKSQAVAFWCDPISGHATLYWYRQILGQGPELLVQFQDESVVDDSQLPKDRFSAERLKGVDSTLKIQPAELGDSAMYLCASSGPGQGSYEQYFGPGTRLTVT.

On this clone itself: A junction boundary mismatches the germline segment, possibly from a read error. J is TRBJ2-2 and V is TRBV7-7; 7 bases agree with TRBD1. The CDR3 is 16 amino acids. Germline CDR1 reads SSHAT; CDR2 reads FNYEAQ (reference sequence). DNA for the CDR3: TGTGCTAGCAGCTTGGGGCAGGGGGTGAACACCGGGGAGCTGTTTTTT. It specifies CASSLGQGVNTGELFF.

V usage is TRBV3-1 (or the pseudogene TRBV3-2) and J usage is TRBJ1-1; D may be TRBD1 (5 bases). Germline CDR1 LGHDT, CDR2 YNNKEL (reference sequence). V lost 1 base, J lost 1 base, and 7 bases lay in between. The CDR3 is 14 amino acids. The DNA for the CDR3 is TGTGCCAGCAGCCAAGCAGGGCGGAACACTGAAGCTTTCTTT. It encodes CASSQAGRNTEAFF.

The chain uses TRBV19 and TRBJ2-3; D is perhaps TRBD1 (5 bases). CDR1 and CDR2 from the germline V gene are LNHDA and SQIVND (reference sequence). Trimming left V 8 bases short and J 2 bases short, with 17 bases between. The CDR3 extends over 15 amino acids. The CDR3 DNA is TGTGCCAGTCGCAGCGCCGGCAGGGACACAGATACGCAGTATTTT. Amino acid sequence: CASRSAGRDTDTQYF. Drawing the rest from reference TRBV19 and TRBJ2-3, the complete variable domain is DGGITQSPKYLFRKEGQNVTLSCEQNLNHDAMYWYRQDPGQGLRLIYYSQIVNDFQKGDIAEGYSVSREKKESFPLTVTSAQKNPTAFYLCASRSAGRDTDTQYFGPGTRLTVL.

The CDR3 DNA reads TGTGCCAGCAGCTTCGGTGGCGGGGGCGGGGCCCAGTACTTC. Protein product: CASSFGGGGGAQYF. The V call is TRBV7-2, the J call TRBJ2-5, with D tentatively TRBD2 (7 bases). V dropped 3 bases and J dropped 9 bases, with 17 bases sitting between them. The CDR3 is 14 residues long. Looked up from germline, CDR1 is SGHTA and CDR2 is FQGNSA. Together with reference TRBV7-2 and TRBJ2-5, the CDR3 gives the full variable domain: GAGVSQSPSNKVTEKGKDVELRCDPISGHTALYWYRQSLGQGLEFLIYFQGNSAPDKSGLPSDRFSAERTGGSVSTLTIQRTQQEDSAVYLCASSFGGGGGAQYFGPGTRLLVL.

This clone was recorded a few times. This sequence joins TRBV2 and TRBJ2-7; D is perhaps TRBD1 (7 bases). Germline-derived CDR1 and CDR2 are SNHLY and FYNNEI. The CDR3 covers 16 residues. V lost 5 bases, J lost 8 bases, and 25 bases lay in between. The CDR3 region has the DNA TGTGCCAGCAGTCCTATATGGACAGGACTATCTACGAAGCAGTACTTC. It translates to CASSPIWTGLSTKQYF.

This chain uses TRBV30 with TRBJ1-1, with D unresolved. Trimming shortened V by 0 bases and J by 1 base, and 6 bases separated the two germline ends. The CDR3 is 13 residues long. Per germline, CDR1 GTSNPN and CDR2 SVGIG (reference sequence). The CDR3 loop reads CAWSVSSNTEAFF. For the CDR3, the DNA is TGTGCCTGGAGTGTCTCGTCGAACACTGAAGCTTTCTTT.

The chain joins TRBV30 to TRBJ2-3; maybe TRBD1 (5 bases). The CDR3 has 14 amino acids. V was pared by 3 bases and J by 3 bases, with 13 bases between. Germline CDR1 GTSNPN, CDR2 SVGIG (reference sequence). The CDR3: CAWSEPDRTDTQYF. Written as DNA, the CDR3 is TGTGCCTGGAGCGAACCCGACAGAACAGATACGCAGTATTTT.

The chain carries TRBV5-1 and TRBJ2-3; TRBD2 matches at 9 bases. V shed 0 bases, J shed 3 bases, and the junction held 5 bases outside the gene matches. This CDR3 is 16 amino acids long. Germline CDR1 and CDR2: SGHRS and YFSETQ. CDR3 DNA sequence: TGCGCCAGCAGCTTGGGACTAGCGGAGCTAACAGATACGCAGTATTTT. It yields the protein CASSLGLAELTDTQYF.

The V gene is TRBV19, the J gene TRBJ1-1; weak D call: TRBD1 (5 bases). V was pared by 5 bases and J by 1 base, with 17 bases between. Germline V CDR1 and CDR2: LNHDA, SQIVND (reference sequence). This CDR3 region has 16 residues. CDR3 amino acids: CASSPRQGGSNTEAFF. Written as DNA, the CDR3 is TGTGCCAGTAGTCCCCGGCAGGGAGGGTCGAACACTGAAGCTTTCTTT.

The V gene is TRBV27, the J gene TRBJ2-2; D remains ambiguous. This CDR3 contains 15 residues. Germline values: CDR1 MNHEY, CDR2 SMNVEV (reference sequence). V gave up 2 bases and J gave up 5 bases, with 12 bases separating them. In DNA, the CDR3 is TGTGCCAGCAGTTTACTAGTTTATGGGACCGGGGAGCTGTTTTTT. This sequence encodes CASSLLVYGTGELFF.